One and the same sample provided the 25 T cell receptor beta chains below, sequenced in a study of T cell responses to AZD1222 COVID-19 vaccine (dated by TCRdb to the early 2020s). The receptor library was made with the immunoSEQ multiplex PCR assay. In TCRdb, the immuneACCESS table is reduced to in-frame sequences with V and J assigned. These tables do not hold every clone; where another copy was compared, an unresolved V gene accounts for under half, and the others remain unexplained. This sample lists about 180,000 clones; around nine tenths were detected once. The ten largest clones add up to 1.5% to 2% of the sample. The sample's time point, from its label and the paper: baseline before first vaccination. Sequencing was performed on peripheral blood, taken on day 0 of AZD1222 vaccination. These receptors were taken from an adult in good health.

CDR3 in DNA: TGTGCCAGCAGAAACGGGGACAGGTTCAACGAGCAGTACTTC. This encodes CASRNGDRFNEQYF. The chain employs TRBV6-5 and TRBJ2-7, with 8 positions matching TRBD1. Germline V gene lookup returns CDR1 MNHEY and CDR2 SVGAGI. V trimming: 6 bases; J trimming: 5 bases; junction bases outside the gene matches: 9. The CDR3 covers 14 residues.

J is TRBJ2-2 and V is TRBV19; D perhaps matches TRBD1 (6 bases). V shed 4 bases and J shed 6 bases, with 15 bases lying between them. The germline CDR1 and CDR2 sequences are LNHDA and SQIVND (reference sequence). The CDR3 is 15 residues long. CDR3 amino acids: CASSNRDTRAGELFF. The CDR3 bases are TGTGCCAGTAGTAACCGGGACACAAGAGCCGGGGAGCTGTTTTTT.

The DNA of the CDR3 is TGTGCCAGCAAGCTAGCGACAGGGTCTAATTCACCCCTCCACTTT. This translates into CASKLATGSNSPLHF. This sequence joins TRBV28 and TRBJ1-6; 7 nucleotides line up with TRBD1. This CDR3 is 15 amino acids long. Per germline, CDR1 MDHEN and CDR2 SYDVKM. J was trimmed by 6 bases and V by 7 bases; bases with no gene match: 9.

The chain couples TRBV12-3 or TRBV12-4 to TRBJ2-5, with D perhaps matching TRBD2 (6 bases). V lost 5 bases to trimming and J lost 5 bases, with 12 bases between them. The CDR3 sequence is 13 residues long. The CDR3 nucleotides read TGTGCCAGCAGTCCGGTCGCGGGGGAGACCCAGTACTTC. This encodes CASSPVAGETQYF.

V is TRBV12-3 or TRBV12-4 and J is TRBJ2-7, with D possibly TRBD2 on 5 matching bases. CDR3 size: 13 residues. Trimming pared 2 bases from V and 7 bases from J, leaving 12 bases between. The CDR3 bases are TGTGCCAGCAGTTTAAAACGGAGCGGTGAGCAGTACTTC. It translates to CASSLKRSGEQYF.

The chain combines TRBV7-2 with TRBJ2-2; 9 positions match TRBD2. The CDR3 extends over 16 amino acids. V trimming: 5 bases; J trimming: 3 bases; junction bases outside the gene matches: 7. CDR1 and CDR2 (germline): SGHTA, FQGNSA. For the CDR3, the DNA is TGTGCCAGCAGCCCAGCGACTAGCGGTTACACCGGGGAGCTGTTTTTT. This codes for CASSPATSGYTGELFF.

The rearrangement joins TRBV3-1 (or the pseudogene TRBV3-2) to TRBJ2-2; D call uncertain. This CDR3 is 12 amino acids long. In germline, CDR1 is LGHDT, CDR2 YNNKEL (reference sequence). Trimming took off 2 bases at V and 6 bases at J, with 4 bases between the two ends. CDR3 sequence reads: CASSQQAGELFF. As DNA, the CDR3 is TGTGCCAGCAGCCAACAGGCCGGGGAGCTGTTTTTT.

The V and J genes are TRBV5-1 and TRBJ2-1; 12 nucleotides agree with TRBD2. Unmatched junction bases numbered 7, after V lost 4 bases and J lost 2 bases. From germline, CDR1 is SGHRS and CDR2 YFSETQ. The CDR3 runs 17 residues. CDR3 coding DNA: TGCGCCAGCAGCGATAAACTAGCGGGAGGAACCTACAATGAGCAGTTCTTC. It encodes CASSDKLAGGTYNEQFF.

This sequence joins TRBV6-1 and TRBJ2-7; D possibly uses TRBD1 or TRBD2 (5 bases each). The V gene's germline CDR1 is MNHNS and CDR2 SASEGT. The CDR3 length is 12 residues. In DNA, the CDR3 is TGTGCCAGCAGGGAAGGGGAGTTGAAGCAGTACGTC. Its protein is CASREGELKQYV.

The CDR3: CASSLVAGTVNEKLFF. The CDR3 nucleotides are TGTGCCAGCAGCTTGGTCGCCGGGACAGTTAATGAAAAACTGTTTTTT. The chain is built from TRBV7-8 and TRBJ1-4; 7 positions agree with TRBD1. After removal of 3 bases from V and 4 bases from J, the junction contained 8 bases not matched to a gene. The CDR3 is made up of 16 amino acids. CDR1 is SGHVS, CDR2 FQNEAQ, per germline. Variable domain in full (rest from reference TRBV7-8 and TRBJ1-4): GAGVSQSPRYKVAKRGQDVALRCDPISGHVSLFWYQQALGQGPEFLTYFQNEAQLDKSGLPSDRFFAERPEGSVSTLKIQRTQQEDSAVYLCASSLVAGTVNEKLFFGSGTQLSVL.

This sequence joins TRBV19 and TRBJ1-5; D unresolved. Trimming removed 8 bases at V and 2 bases at J, with 13 bases between. The germline CDR1 and CDR2 sequences are LNHDA and SQIVND (reference sequence). The CDR3 loop spans 14 amino acids. The CDR3 spells CASAPYKGNQPQHF. The CDR3 DNA sequence: TGTGCCAGTGCGCCCTACAAGGGCAATCAGCCCCAGCATTTT. Full variable domain (outside the CDR3, taken from reference TRBV19 and TRBJ1-5): DGGITQSPKYLFRKEGQNVTLSCEQNLNHDAMYWYRQDPGQGLRLIYYSQIVNDFQKGDIAEGYSVSREKKESFPLTVTSAQKNPTAFYLCASAPYKGNQPQHFGDGTRLSIL.

The gene calls are TRBV6-5 and TRBJ2-3; 7 nucleotides match TRBD1. CDR3 length: 13 amino acids. V gave up 0 bases and J gave up 14 bases; unmatched junction bases: 8. The germline V gene has CDR1 MNHEY and CDR2 SVGAGI. The CDR3 DNA reads TGTGCCAGCAGTTACTCGTCCAGGGGGACCGCGTATTTT. This codes for CASSYSSRGTAYF.

With regard to this clone: Other DNA sequences within the sample encode an identical CDR3. The chain combines TRBV30 with TRBJ1-3; possible D gene TRBD1, 6 bases. The CDR3 is 14 residues long. The germline CDR1 and CDR2 sequences are GTSNPN and SVGIG (reference sequence). Trimming cost V 1 base and J 0 bases, with 7 bases left between them. CDR3 in DNA: TGTGCCTGGAGTGGGACAGACTCTGGAAACACCATATATTTT. The encoded protein is CAWSGTDSGNTIYF.

The chain joins TRBV25-1 to TRBJ1-3; D might be TRBD1 (5 bases). Germline V gene lookup returns CDR1 MGHDK and CDR2 SYGVNS. Trimming took off 4 bases at V and 0 bases at J, with 10 bases between the two ends. This CDR3 has 15 residues. The DNA of the CDR3 is TGTGCCAGCAGTGCTCGAGGGACCTCTGGAAACACCATATATTTT. Translating gives CASSARGTSGNTIYF. Supplemented by reference TRBV25-1 and TRBJ1-3, the full variable domain reads EADIYQTPRYLVIGTGKKITLECSQTMGHDKMYWYQQDPGMELHLIHYSYGVNSTEKGDLSSESTVSRIRTEHFPLTLESARPSHTSQYLCASSARGTSGNTIYFGEGSWLTVV.

The chain links TRBV24-1 to TRBJ2-2; D gene unclear. Trimming cost V 5 bases and J 6 bases, with 6 bases left between them. The germline CDR1 and CDR2 sequences are KGHDR and SFDVKD. CDR3 length: 12 residues. The CDR3 nucleotides are TGTGCCACCAGTGTAACGGCCGGGGAGCTGTTTTTT. Encoded protein: CATSVTAGELFF.

As DNA, the CDR3 is TGCGCCTCAAAGGGGGGACTAGCGGGAGTAGCCAAAAACATTCAGTACTTC. It is translated as CASKGGLAGVAKNIQYF. The chain employs TRBV10-2 and TRBJ2-4; 14 bases are a match to TRBD2. J lost 0 bases, V lost 11 bases, and 9 bases had no gene match. Germline-derived CDR1 and CDR2 are WSHSY and SAAADI. CDR3 length equals 17 residues.

This clone was counted once. The V and J genes are TRBV7-9 and TRBJ2-3, with 11 nucleotides matching TRBD2. Germline CDR1 reads SEHNR; CDR2 reads FQNEAQ (reference sequence). V shed 2 bases, J shed 3 bases, and the junction held 4 bases outside the gene matches. The CDR3 spans 16 residues. The CDR3 reads CASSLLAGGGTDTQYF. For the CDR3, the DNA is TGTGCCAGCAGCTTACTAGCGGGAGGCGGGACAGATACGCAGTATTTT. Using reference TRBV7-9 and TRBJ2-3 for the parts outside the CDR3, the full variable domain is DTGVSQNPRHKITKRGQNVTFRCDPISEHNRLYWYRQTLGQGPEFLTYFQNEAQLEKSRLLSDRFSAERPKGSFSTLEIQRTEQGDSAMYLCASSLLAGGGTDTQYFGPGTRLTVL.

This sequence joins TRBV10-3 and TRBJ1-1; a weak D match, TRBD1 (6 bases). The CDR3 consists of 15 residues. Germline values: CDR1 ENHRY, CDR2 SYGVKD. Trimming took off 0 bases at V and 5 bases at J, with 13 bases between the two ends. The CDR3 sequence: CAISESSRGGTEAFF. For the CDR3, the DNA is TGTGCCATCAGTGAGTCCAGCAGGGGTGGGACTGAAGCTTTCTTT.

The chain carries TRBV3-1 (or the pseudogene TRBV3-2) and TRBJ1-1, with a possible D match to TRBD1 (5 bases). The germline gives CDR1 LGHDT, CDR2 YNNKEL (reference sequence). This CDR3 contains 14 residues. V dropped 4 bases and J dropped 6 bases, with 15 bases sitting between them. This CDR3 is CASSPVTLGAEAFF. The CDR3 region has the DNA TGTGCCAGCAGCCCCGTGACCTTGGGGGCTGAAGCTTTCTTT.

This clone has a single count. J is TRBJ1-5 and V is TRBV10-3; the D gene is possibly TRBD1 (5 bases). Germline lookup yields CDR1 ENHRY and CDR2 SYGVKD. V was trimmed by 3 bases and J by 6 bases, leaving 15 bases between them. The CDR3 runs to 15 residues. In DNA, the CDR3 is TGTGCCATCAGTGAAAGCCAGGGAGGATTTCAGCCCCAGCATTTT. Protein: CAISESQGGFQPQHF.

The rearrangement joins TRBV6-6 to TRBJ2-4, with D unresolved. V lost 5 bases to trimming and J lost 0 bases, with 8 bases between them. The CDR3 covers 14 residues. Germline CDR1 reads MNHNY; CDR2 reads SVGAGI (reference sequence). This CDR3 reads CASSGVQAKNIQYF. The CDR3 DNA is TGTGCCAGCAGTGGGGTGCAAGCCAAAAACATTCAGTACTTC.

The V call is TRBV5-8, the J call TRBJ1-2, with 7 bases fitting TRBD1. The CDR3 runs 17 residues. J was trimmed by 5 bases and V by 0 bases; bases with no gene match: 13. The V gene's germline CDR1 is SGHTS and CDR2 YDEGEE. The chain's CDR3 is CASSLAPTGANLYGYTF. The CDR3 DNA reads as TGTGCCAGCAGCTTGGCCCCCACAGGGGCCAACCTATATGGCTACACCTTC.

The chain employs TRBV30 and TRBJ1-6; 8 positions match TRBD1. The CDR3 length is 14 residues. The trim removed 6 bases at V and 6 bases at J, leaving 7 bases unmatched. Germline V gene lookup returns CDR1 GTSNPN and CDR2 SVGIG (reference sequence). Written as DNA, the CDR3 is TGTGCCTGCCAAACAGGGGGAAGTAATTCACCCCTCCACTTT. Protein product: CACQTGGSNSPLHF.

J is TRBJ1-1 and V is TRBV28; no clear D. V was pared by 4 bases and J by 9 bases, with 12 bases between. The CDR3 length is 12 residues. Germline-derived CDR1 and CDR2 are MDHEN and SYDVKM. DNA for the CDR3: TGTGCCAGCAGTTCGGCAGGTTTTCAAGCTTTCTTT. It codes for CASSSAGFQAFF.

This rearrangement joins TRBV5-8 to TRBJ2-7; D gene unclear. V gave up 7 bases and J gave up 6 bases, with 17 bases separating them. The CDR3 is 13 amino acids. The germline V gene encodes CDR1 SGHTS and CDR2 YDEGEE. As DNA, the CDR3 is TGTGCCAGCGAACCCGTTAACACCGGCGAGCAGTACTTC. Encoded protein: CASEPVNTGEQYF.